These 26 T cell receptor beta chains were sequenced from one sample in a study of CD8+CD57+ T cells in acquired aplastic anemia. Profiles of TCR beta VDJ and CDR3 were generated from a genomic DNA template. TCRdb analysed the reads with MiXCR anew, one entry per CDR3 protein. The sample gives 200,000 to 250,000 distinct CDR3 sequences, around 60% of which show up once; approximately 30% is in the top ten. The sample was sorted CD4+, CD8+, or CD8+CD57+ T cells (not recorded which) from PBMCs. The receptors were sampled from a human donor in good health.

This clonotype was seen ten or more times. The V and J genes are TRBV9 and TRBJ2-7; TRBD2 agrees at 8 bases. With V trimmed by 0 bases and J by 4 bases, 6 bases remained unmatched. The CDR3 runs to 15 residues. Germline assignment: CDR1 SGDLS and CDR2 YYNGEE. This chain's CDR3 is CASSVEGAGVYEQYF. CDR3 nucleotide sequence: TGTGCCAGCAGCGTAGAAGGAGCGGGAGTATACGAGCAGTACTTC.

V gene TRBV7-6 combines with J gene TRBJ2-7; the D is unclear. V lost 0 bases and J lost 5, with 8 bases in between. CDR3 length: 13 amino acids. Looked up from germline, CDR1 is SGHVS and CDR2 is FNYEAQ. CDR3 nucleotides: TGTGCCAGCAGCTTAGCCTCTCGCGACGAGCAGTACTTC. It is translated as CASSLASRDEQYF.

V gene TRBV24-1 combines with J gene TRBJ1-5, with D maybe TRBD1 (5 bases). Trimming left V 9 bases short and J 1 base short, with 12 bases between. This CDR3 region has 14 residues. Germline CDR1 and CDR2: KGHDR and SFDVKD. The CDR3 DNA follows: TGTGCCACCGGGTTTCAGGGCAGCAATCAGCCCCAGCATTTT. It is translated as CATGFQGSNQPQHF.

This clonotype has at least ten counts. The V gene is TRBV28, the J gene TRBJ2-5; tentative D call: TRBD1 (5 bases). V lost 0 bases to trimming and J lost 4 bases, with 12 bases between them. In germline, CDR1 is MDHEN, CDR2 SYDVKM. The CDR3 loop spans 15 amino acids. Written as DNA, the CDR3 is TGTGCCAGCAGTTTATGGACGGTGCAGGGAGAGACCCAGTACTTC. Translating gives CASSLWTVQGETQYF.

The genes are TRBV29-1 and TRBJ1-6; D is unclear. The CDR3 runs 13 residues. Germline assignment: CDR1 SQVTM and CDR2 ANQGSEA. The CDR3 region is CSAGSSYNSPLHF. As DNA, the CDR3 is TGCAGTGCTGGCAGCTCCTATAATTCACCCCTCCACTTT.

This chain uses TRBV7-2 with TRBJ2-2; D may be TRBD2 (6 bases). The germline CDR1 and CDR2 sequences are SGHTA and FQGNSA. The CDR3 consists of 15 residues. Trimming stripped 4 bases from V and 7 bases from J, with 16 bases between. CDR3 region: CASSSDRGSGGELFF. In nucleotides, the CDR3 is TGTGCCAGCAGCTCAGATCGGGGGAGTGGCGGGGAGCTGTTTTTT.

This chain uses TRBV7-8 with TRBJ2-5; 7 bases line up with TRBD2. Germline lookup yields CDR1 SGHVS and CDR2 FQNEAQ. V lost 1 base, J lost 4 bases, and 9 bases stayed unmatched. This CDR3 is built from 16 residues. The CDR3 is CASSLVGRVETETQYF. In nucleotides, the CDR3 is TGTGCCAGCAGCTTAGTGGGGAGGGTGGAGACAGAGACCCAGTACTTC.

This sequence joins TRBV10-3 and TRBJ2-5; TRBD2 matches 8 bases. Germline V gene sequence: CDR1 ENHRY, CDR2 SYGVKD. CDR3 size: 15 residues. The junction had 7 bases not matched to a gene; V was cut back by 4 bases and J by 3 bases. CDR3 DNA sequence: TGTGCCATCAGTGCCCCGGGTAGCGGGGAAGAGACCCAGTACTTC. It specifies CAISAPGSGEETQYF.

About this clonotype: Possible read error: a much larger clone is one base away. The chain links TRBV6-4 to TRBJ2-2; 7 bases align to TRBD2. The V segment lost 4 bases and the J segment 4 bases; nucleotides outside the gene matches: 9. The CDR3 is 16 residues long. Germline V lookup: CDR1 MRHNA, CDR2 SNTAGT. CDR3: CASSVTSEGSTGELFF. The CDR3 nucleotides read TGTGCCAGCAGTGTTACTAGCGAGGGGTCCACCGGGGAGCTGTTTTTT.

This clonotype occurred many times. The rearrangement links TRBV7-9 to TRBJ1-3; no reliable D call. Trimming shortened V by 5 bases and J by 0 bases, and 14 bases separated the two germline ends. Germline CDR1 reads SEHNR; CDR2 reads FQNEAQ (reference sequence). The CDR3 extends over 16 amino acids. CDR3: CASSAFEDISGNTIYF. For the CDR3, the DNA is TGTGCCAGCAGCGCTTTTGAAGACATCTCTGGAAACACCATATATTTT. Together with reference TRBV7-9 and TRBJ1-3, the CDR3 gives the full variable domain: DTGVSQNPRHKITKRGQNVTFRCDPISEHNRLYWYRQTLGQGPEFLTYFQNEAQLEKSRLLSDRFSAERPKGSFSTLEIQRTEQGDSAMYLCASSAFEDISGNTIYFGEGSWLTVV.

This clonotype has only a few counts. The chain employs TRBV12-3 or TRBV12-4 and TRBJ2-7; no clear D. The V and J ends lost 4 bases and 8 bases respectively, with 12 bases between them. This CDR3 spans 12 amino acids. This CDR3 is CASSSDRIQQYF. The CDR3 region has the DNA TGTGCCAGCAGTTCCGACCGTATCCAGCAGTACTTC.

For this clonotype: A junction boundary mismatches the germline segment, possibly from a read error. The chain couples TRBV4-1 to TRBJ1-5, with 8 positions matching TRBD1. Germline V gene lookup returns CDR1 MGHRA and CDR2 YSYEKL. This CDR3 has 15 amino acids. This CDR3 is CASSGRQGLNQPQHF. DNA for the CDR3: TGTGCCAGCAGCGGACGACAGGGGCTGAATCAGCCCCAGCATTTT.

This chain links TRBV29-1 with TRBJ1-2; no clear D gene. Per germline, CDR1 SQVTM and CDR2 ANQGSEA. The CDR3 has 11 amino acids. V lost 4 bases, J lost 5 bases, and 8 bases lay in between. Here the CDR3 DNA reads TGCAGCGTTGTAGAGGTTTATGGCTACACCTTC. Protein product: CSVVEVYGYTF.

The V and J genes are TRBV19 and TRBJ2-3; 9 positions agree with TRBD2. The CDR3 runs 14 residues. V lost 10 bases to trimming and J lost 1 base; unmatched junction nucleotides: 6. CDR1 is LNHDA and CDR2 is SQIVND in the germline V gene (reference sequence). The CDR3 bases are TGTGCCACCGGAGCGGGGGGCGGCACAGATACGCAGTATTTT. The encoded protein is CATGAGGGTDTQYF.

V usage is TRBV5-5 and J usage is TRBJ2-7; 7 bases are shared with TRBD1. From germline, CDR1 is SGHKS and CDR2 YYEKEE (reference sequence). V lost 4 bases, J lost 0 bases, and 7 bases stayed unmatched. The CDR3 is made up of 15 amino acids. CDR3 DNA sequence: TGTGCCAGCAGCCCCTGGACAGGATACTCCTACGAGCAGTACTTC. It is translated as CASSPWTGYSYEQYF.

The V gene is TRBV19, the J gene TRBJ1-4; D is uncertain. With 6 bases removed from V and 10 bases from J, the gap between germline ends came to 12 bases. Germline V gene lookup returns CDR1 LNHDA and CDR2 SQIVND (reference sequence). CDR3 length: 12 amino acids. The CDR3 reads CASSRDPVKLFF. The CDR3 region has the DNA TGTGCCAGTAGCCGGGATCCGGTAAAACTGTTTTTT.

This clonotype was recorded once. V and J are TRBV2 and TRBJ1-1; D is uncertain. V was shortened by 7 bases and J by 0 bases, with 12 bases between the two germline ends. Looked up from germline, CDR1 is SNHLY and CDR2 is FYNNEI. The CDR3 spans 14 residues. As DNA, the CDR3 is TGTGCCAGCAAAGGCATCCCGATGAACACTGAAGCTTTCTTT. The encoded protein is CASKGIPMNTEAFF.

As for this clonotype: This may arise from a read error, as a much more abundant clone is one base away. The chain employs TRBV7-9 and TRBJ1-5, with D possibly being TRBD1 (5 bases). This CDR3 is built from 14 residues. Germline CDR1 reads SEHNR; CDR2 reads FQNEAQ (reference sequence). The CDR3 loop is CASSPPGLAQPQHF. The CDR3 DNA is TGCGCCAGCAGCCCGCCGGGGCTAGCTCAGCCCCAGCATTTT. Full variable domain (rest looked up from reference TRBV7-9 and TRBJ1-5): DTGVSQNPRHKITKRGQNVTFRCDPISEHNRLYWYRQTLGQGPEFLTYFQNEAQLEKSRLLSDRFSAERPKGSFSTLEIQRTEQGDSAMYLCASSPPGLAQPQHFGDGTRLSIL.

The V call is TRBV5-4, the J call TRBJ1-4, with 8 positions matching TRBD1. Per germline, CDR1 SGHNT and CDR2 YYREEE (reference sequence). The CDR3 has 16 residues. Trimming removed 4 bases from V and 8 bases from J; junction bases left unmatched: 13. This CDR3 is CASSMGTGVMREKLFF. The DNA of the CDR3 is TGTGCCAGCAGCATGGGGACAGGAGTAATGAGAGAAAAACTGTTTTTT.

CDR3 DNA: TGTGCCAGTAGTATAAGGGGGGACAGGGGATACGAGCAGTACTTC. It codes for CASSIRGDRGYEQYF. J is TRBJ2-7 and V is TRBV7-9; TRBD1 agrees at 10 bases. The CDR3 extends over 15 amino acids. Losses at the gene ends were 9 bases for V and 4 bases for J; bases not matched to a gene: 12. The germline gives CDR1 SEHNR, CDR2 FQNEAQ (reference sequence).

This clonotype was found a few times. The J gene is TRBJ1-5, the V gene TRBV20-1, with a weak D call TRBD1 (5 bases). Trimming removed 0 bases at V and 0 bases at J, with 15 bases between. The CDR3 length is 17 residues. Germline-derived CDR1 and CDR2 are DFQATT and SNEGSKA (reference sequence). The CDR3 protein is CSARDGGGGYSNQPQHF. The CDR3 nucleotides read TGCAGTGCTAGAGATGGGGGTGGGGGTTATAGCAATCAGCCCCAGCATTTT.

In its sample, this clonotype was seen a few times. The chain joins TRBV7-3 to TRBJ2-7; 7 bases align to TRBD2. The CDR3 has 14 amino acids. Germline trimming cut 5 bases from V and 4 bases from J; bases unmatched to any gene: 8. CDR1 is SGHTA and CDR2 is FQGTGA in the germline V gene. The CDR3 sequence: CASSPRLAGYEQYF. In DNA, the CDR3 is TGTGCCAGCAGCCCCAGGTTAGCGGGTTACGAGCAGTACTTC.

This chain connects TRBV25-1 to TRBJ2-7; 11 bases fit TRBD2. This CDR3 region has 13 residues. CDR1 and CDR2 (germline): MGHDK, SYGVNS. Trimming took 10 bases from V and 3 from J; bases not matched to a gene: 5. CDR3 coding DNA: TGTGCCATACTAGCGGGGGAGAACTACGAGCAGTACTTC. Amino acids: CAILAGENYEQYF.

This clonotype was detected ten times or more. The CDR3 here is CASTWGMNTEAFF. Written as DNA, the CDR3 is TGCGCCAGCACTTGGGGAATGAACACTGAAGCTTTCTTT. V and J are TRBV5-1 and TRBJ1-1, with no clear D. The CDR3 is made up of 13 amino acids. The ends were cut back, 6 bases at V and 0 bases at J, with 9 bases in the middle. The germline V gene encodes CDR1 SGHRS and CDR2 YFSETQ.

The chain combines TRBV5-4 with TRBJ1-5, with no clear D. Germline V gene sequence: CDR1 SGHNT, CDR2 YYREEE (reference sequence). V shed 2 bases and J shed 5 bases, with 5 bases lying between them. The CDR3 is 12 residues long. CDR3 nucleotides: TGTGCCAGCAGCTTAGGAGATCAGCCCCAGCATTTT. Its protein product is CASSLGDQPQHF. The complete variable domain, with remaining parts taken from reference TRBV5-4 and TRBJ1-5, reads ETGVTQSPTHLIKTRGQQVTLRCSSQSGHNTVSWYQQALGQGPQFIFQYYREEENGRGNFPPRFSGLQFPNYSSELNVNALELDDSALYLCASSLGDQPQHFGDGTRLSIL.

The genes are TRBV6-5 and TRBJ2-2; D may be TRBD1 (5 bases). The CDR3 sequence is 15 residues long. The V gene lost 0 bases and the J gene lost 5 bases, with 10 bases spanning the gap. CDR1 and CDR2 from the germline V gene are MNHEY and SVGAGI. The DNA of the CDR3 is TGTGCCAGCAGTTACTCGATTCCAGGGACCGGGGAGCTGTTTTTT. Translated, it gives CASSYSIPGTGELFF.